These 3 T cell receptor beta chains share one sample of origin, sequenced in a study of cytomegalovirus exposure and HLA in healthy donors. With 60 Vbeta and 13 Jbeta primers, the PCR was carried out. Only in-frame clones appear in the TCRdb table, and some are missing; sequencing was by immunoSEQ multiplex PCR. The sample comprises 250,000 to 350,000 clones, 85% to 90% of which are singletons, and about 2% rests with the top ten. Sequenced: PBMCs. The source is a woman aged 18-29 years in good health and CMV-seronegative.

The chain links TRBV6-5 to TRBJ1-1; 8 bases are shared with TRBD1. V lost 0 bases and J lost 3; bases outside the gene matches: 3. The CDR3 spans 15 residues. Germline CDR1 is MNHEY and CDR2 is SVGAGI. CDR3 residues: CASSYSIQGDTEAFF. CDR3 coding DNA: TGTGCCAGCAGTTACTCGATACAGGGGGACACTGAAGCTTTCTTT.

The chain couples TRBV11-2 to TRBJ2-1; TRBD1 is a possible D gene (5 bases). Trimming took off 0 bases at V and 4 bases at J, with 13 bases between the two ends. This CDR3 is 16 amino acids long. In germline, CDR1 is SGHAT, CDR2 FQNNGV. The CDR3 is CASSLEGVATYNEQFF. Written as DNA, the CDR3 is TGTGCCAGCAGCTTAGAAGGGGTTGCAACGTACAATGAGCAGTTCTTC.

The chain employs TRBV7-2 and TRBJ1-3; tentatively, D is TRBD1 (5 bases). CDR3 length: 15 amino acids. Trimming stripped 3 bases from V and 0 bases from J, with 9 bases between. Per the germline V gene, CDR1 is SGHTA and CDR2 is FQGNSA. Written as DNA, the CDR3 is TGTGCCAGCAGCTTGACAGTACTCTCTGGAAACACCATATATTTT. Protein: CASSLTVLSGNTIYF.